The 10 T cell receptor beta chains reported below all come from one sample, sequenced in a study of beta chain features in type 1 diabetes. Findings of the study overall: The study found moderately but significantly shorter TCRB CDR3s in all four CD4+ subsets of Type 1 diabetes patients.

These TCRs' antigens remain unknown. Reverse transcribing all isolated RNA meant expressed TCRB transcripts were sequenced. Assay used: immunoSEQ multiplex PCR; TCRdb lists only in-frame clones, some missing. The sample lists a few hundred thousand clones; 9.6% were seen once. Sequences were obtained from central memory CD4+ T cells from blood. Receptors were obtained from a man between 25 and 39 years old with type 1 diabetes.

The rearrangement joins TRBV2 to TRBJ1-4; D may be TRBD1 (5 bases). Germline V lookup: CDR1 SNHLY, CDR2 FYNNEI. Trimming took off 7 bases at V and 4 bases at J, with 16 bases between the two ends. This CDR3 has 15 residues. The chain's CDR3 is CASTSSGQHNEKLFF. The CDR3, as DNA: TGTGCCAGCACCTCATCAGGGCAGCATAATGAAAAACTGTTTTTT.

This rearrangement joins TRBV30 to TRBJ2-1, with D possibly matching TRBD2 (5 bases). V lost 0 bases and J lost 10, with 7 bases in between. Germline values: CDR1 GTSNPN, CDR2 SVGIG (reference sequence). The CDR3 runs 11 residues. CDR3 in amino acids: CAWSVRGEQFF. The CDR3 bases are TGTGCCTGGAGTGTACGCGGGGAGCAGTTCTTC.

This clone was recorded a few times. The chain combines TRBV9 with TRBJ1-3; D unclear. Germline CDR1 and CDR2: SGDLS and YYNGEE. This CDR3 comprises 15 residues. Trimming left V 0 bases short and J 0 bases short, with 7 bases between. The CDR3 spells CASSVEVVSGNTIYF. CDR3 sequence (DNA): TGTGCCAGCAGCGTAGAGGTAGTCTCTGGAAACACCATATATTTT.

This clone was seen only a few times. The J gene is TRBJ1-1, the V gene TRBV28; 12 bases line up with TRBD1. This CDR3 is 16 amino acids long. The V gene's germline CDR1 is MDHEN and CDR2 SYDVKM. V trimming: 3 bases; J trimming: 10 bases; junction bases outside the gene matches: 12. The CDR3 DNA reads as TGTGCCAGCAGTTTCGGGGGACAGGGGGCGGACAGAGGAGCTTTCTTT. Amino acids: CASSFGGQGADRGAFF.

At least ten counts were recorded for this clone. The chain employs TRBV20-1 and TRBJ2-3, with a tentative D call TRBD2 (6 bases). The CDR3 is 11 amino acids. From germline, CDR1 is DFQATT and CDR2 SNEGSKA (reference sequence). The V gene lost 4 bases and the J gene lost 5 bases, with 7 bases spanning the gap. The CDR3 DNA follows: TGCAGTGCTATCGGGGGAGATACGCAGTATTTT. This encodes CSAIGGDTQYF.

V gene TRBV7-3 combines with J gene TRBJ1-2; D gene ambiguous. Trimming removed 1 base from V and 3 bases from J, with 0 bases in between. CDR1 is SGHTA, CDR2 FQGTGA, per germline. This CDR3 has 11 residues. The CDR3 DNA is TGTGCCAGCAGCTTAAACTATGGCTACACCTTC. This encodes CASSLNYGYTF.

The sample holds many counts of this clone. The chain combines TRBV28 with TRBJ2-4; 7 nucleotides agree with TRBD1. J gave up 2 bases and V 7 bases, and 2 bases lay outside the gene matches. The CDR3 sequence is 13 residues long. Germline V gene lookup returns CDR1 MDHEN and CDR2 SYDVKM. CDR3 in amino acids: CASTGGSKNIQYF. The CDR3 nucleotides read TGTGCCAGCACAGGGGGATCCAAAAACATTCAGTACTTC. The full variable domain, with the rest looked up from reference TRBV28 and TRBJ2-4, is DVKVTQSSRYLVKRTGEKVFLECVQDMDHENMFWYRQDPGLGLRLIYFSYDVKMKEKGDIPEGYSVSREKKERFSLILESASTNQTSMYLCASTGGSKNIQYFGAGTRLSVL.

This clone was found a few times. V gene TRBV4-2 combines with J gene TRBJ1-2; a weak D match, TRBD1 (6 bases). Trimming took 0 bases from V and 1 from J, leaving 18 bases between them. Germline V lookup: CDR1 LGHNA, CDR2 YNFKEQ. The CDR3 loop spans 18 amino acids. The CDR3 reads CASSQDEGLGQLNYGYTF. CDR3 nucleotide sequence: TGTGCCAGCAGCCAAGATGAGGGGCTCGGACAGCTTAACTATGGCTACACCTTC.

The chain employs TRBV7-9 and TRBJ2-7; 10 positions match TRBD1. The CDR3 is made up of 15 amino acids. J gave up 3 bases and V 3 bases, and 5 bases lay outside the gene matches. Germline CDR1 reads SEHNR; CDR2 reads FQNEAQ (reference sequence). This chain's CDR3 is CASSFSRDRGYEQYF. In DNA form, the CDR3 reads TGTGCCAGCAGCTTCTCTCGGGACAGGGGCTACGAGCAGTACTTC. Full variable domain (missing parts from reference TRBV7-9 and TRBJ2-7): DTGVSQNPRHKITKRGQNVTFRCDPISEHNRLYWYRQTLGQGPEFLTYFQNEAQLEKSRLLSDRFSAERPKGSFSTLEIQRTEQGDSAMYLCASSFSRDRGYEQYFGPGTRLTVT.

This clone was counted only a few times. The chain joins TRBV15 to TRBJ2-7; TRBD2 is a possible D gene (5 bases). The CDR3 loop spans 12 amino acids. Germline CDR1 and CDR2: LNHNV and YYDKDF (reference sequence). The V gene lost 0 bases and the J gene lost 6 bases, with 6 bases spanning the gap. For the CDR3, the DNA is TGTGCCACCAGCAGAGAAGGAGGCGAGCAGTACTTC. Its protein is CATSREGGEQYF.